Below, one T cell receptor (beta chain) is given with its context. The assay was immunoSEQ multiplex PCR, and TCRdb's table has in-frame clones only and misses some. Of 60,000 to 85,000 clones in the sample, 87% are singletons; the top ten hold around 5%. The sample originates from a study of PD-L1 blockade in urothelial cancer. Per the germline V gene, CDR1 is LGHNA and CDR2 is YNFKEQ. Trimming pared 0 bases from V and 6 bases from J, leaving 15 bases between. The CDR3 has 15 amino acids. The receptor was derived from a woman aged 70-85 years with urothelial cancer. The gene calls are TRBV4-2 and TRBJ2-7, with a weak D call TRBD2 (5 bases). Sequencing was performed on PBMCs, taken around atezolizumab (anti-PD-L1) treatment. For the CDR3, the DNA is TGTGCCAGCAGCCAAGATGCTAGCCTCTCGGGCGAGCAGTACTTC. Its translation is CASSQDASLSGEQYF.